The source of this T cell receptor beta chain is a study of CD8 T cells in ankylosing spondylitis. Study results and caveats: One TCR beta motif, made up of several highly homologous variants, appeared characteristic of ankylosing spondylitis blood. Disease-linked clones were found to be CD8+ and relatively rare in peripheral blood.

As regards this clonotype: As yet, its antigen is unknown.

One entry per CDR3 protein results from TCRdb running MiXCR on the 5' RACE reads. The sample shows about 800,000 distinct CDR3 sequences, approximately 10% of them seen only once. The CDR3 is made up of 15 amino acids. The V end lost 1 base, the J end lost 6 bases, and 16 bases lay between the germline ends. Germline loops: CDR1 SGHTA, CDR2 FQGNSA. Specimen: blood, either unsorted or a sorted T cell fraction (not recorded which). The TCR was taken from a male donor with ankylosing spondylitis. This chain joins TRBV7-2 and TRBJ2-7; a possible D gene is TRBD1 (5 bases). CDR3 in DNA: TGTGCCAGCAGCTTAGTATCACCCCCAAGGGGCGAGCAGTACTTC. As protein: CASSLVSPPRGEQYF.